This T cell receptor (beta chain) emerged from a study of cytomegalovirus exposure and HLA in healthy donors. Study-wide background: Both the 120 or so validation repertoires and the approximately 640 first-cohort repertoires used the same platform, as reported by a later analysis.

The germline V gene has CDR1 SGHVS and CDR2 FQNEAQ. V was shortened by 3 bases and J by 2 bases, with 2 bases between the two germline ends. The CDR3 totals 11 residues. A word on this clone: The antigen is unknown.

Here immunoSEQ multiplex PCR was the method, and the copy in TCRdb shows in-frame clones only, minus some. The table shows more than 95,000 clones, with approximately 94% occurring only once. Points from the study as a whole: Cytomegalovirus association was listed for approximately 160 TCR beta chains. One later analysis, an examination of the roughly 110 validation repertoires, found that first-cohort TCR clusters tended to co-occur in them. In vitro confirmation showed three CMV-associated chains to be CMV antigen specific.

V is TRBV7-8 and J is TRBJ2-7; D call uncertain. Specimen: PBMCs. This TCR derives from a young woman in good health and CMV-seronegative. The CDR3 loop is CASSFTYEQYF. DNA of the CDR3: TGTGCCAGCAGCTTCACCTACGAGCAGTACTTC.